This T cell receptor (beta chain) was obtained from a study of blood T cell repertoires in COVID-19. Study-level background: Researchers got acute and convalescent COVID-19 samples from the United States, Italy and Spain. PBMCs, B-cell-depleted T cells, or T cells provided the cDNA or gDNA that made up the material.

Germline CDR1 reads SEHNR; CDR2 reads FQNEAQ (reference sequence). CDR3 length: 12 amino acids. The V and J ends lost 3 bases and 13 bases, in that order; junction bases with no gene match: 8. Authors' analysis steps: Reference gene primer amplification in the assay estimated nucleated cell counts. Repertoires were generated with immunoSEQ multiplex PCR, while TCRdb's copy carries only in-frame clones and drops some. The D gene and trimming were derived from the DNA, and the V and J assignments and clone size from that table. The sample yields hundreds of thousands of clones, roughly nine tenths seen once.

The chain employs TRBV7-9 and TRBJ1-2; 7 bases match TRBD1. The sample consisted of PBMCs or T cells enriched from blood (not recorded which). The TCR was taken from a woman in her fifties or sixties in a cohort exposed to, infected with or recovered from COVID-19 (not recorded which). CDR3 protein: CASSFHDRVLTF. CDR3 bases: TGTGCCAGCAGCTTTCACGACAGGGTTCTCACCTTC. Together with reference TRBV7-9 and TRBJ1-2, the CDR3 gives the full variable domain: DTGVSQNPRHKITKRGQNVTFRCDPISEHNRLYWYRQTLGQGPEFLTYFQNEAQLEKSRLLSDRFSAERPKGSFSTLEIQRTEQGDSAMYLCASSFHDRVLTFGSGTRLTVV.